The 10 T cell receptor beta chains presented below share a single source sample, sequenced in a study of shared clonotypes between healthy human individuals. Sequencing used immunoSEQ multiplex PCR; TCRdb keeps in-frame clones, though not all of them. The sample has about 520,000 clones; 95% to 97% are singletons. The sequenced material came from naive CD4+ T cells sorted from blood. Subset defined: CD45RA+ positively selected. The receptors here all came from a woman aged 25-40 years in good health.

The V gene is TRBV19, the J gene TRBJ1-5; D is uncertain. Trimming shortened V by 3 bases and J by 4 bases, and 7 bases separated the two germline ends. Germline-derived CDR1 and CDR2 are LNHDA and SQIVND (reference sequence). The CDR3 sequence is 13 residues long. In DNA form, the CDR3 reads TGTGCCAGTAGTATCAACAGAAATCAGCCCCAGCATTTT. This codes for CASSINRNQPQHF.

This chain uses TRBV10-3 with TRBJ1-3; D ambiguous. Trimming took off 0 bases at V and 2 bases at J, with 2 bases between the two ends. This CDR3 is 13 amino acids long. Germline-derived CDR1 and CDR2 are ENHRY and SYGVKD. CDR3 sequence reads: CAISESTGNTIYF. As DNA, the CDR3 is TGTGCCATCAGTGAGTCTACTGGAAACACCATATATTTT.

This chain connects TRBV9 to TRBJ2-1; possibly TRBD1 for D (6 bases). Trimming left V 1 base short and J 7 bases short, with 18 bases between. Germline-derived CDR1 and CDR2 are SGDLS and YYNGEE. The CDR3 has 16 amino acids. The CDR3 sequence is CASSVFDRPRGNEQFF. CDR3 nucleotide sequence: TGTGCCAGCAGCGTATTCGACAGGCCTAGGGGAAATGAGCAGTTCTTC.

The chain joins TRBV19 to TRBJ1-1; tentatively, D is TRBD1 (6 bases). From germline, CDR1 is LNHDA and CDR2 SQIVND (reference sequence). Trimming removed 8 bases from V and 4 bases from J, with 11 bases in between. The CDR3 runs to 12 residues. CDR3 sequence reads: CASPGALTEAFF. In DNA form, the CDR3 reads TGTGCCAGTCCGGGGGCCCTCACTGAAGCTTTCTTT.

The chain uses TRBV19 and TRBJ1-1, with D perhaps matching TRBD1 (6 bases). The germline V gene encodes CDR1 LNHDA and CDR2 SQIVND (reference sequence). This CDR3 is built from 14 residues. V shed 5 bases and J shed 3 bases, with 13 bases lying between them. The CDR3 DNA reads TGTGCCAGTAGTTTACAGGGCCGAGACACTGAAGCTTTCTTT. Translation gives CASSLQGRDTEAFF. The full variable domain, completed using reference TRBV19 and TRBJ1-1, is DGGITQSPKYLFRKEGQNVTLSCEQNLNHDAMYWYRQDPGQGLRLIYYSQIVNDFQKGDIAEGYSVSREKKESFPLTVTSAQKNPTAFYLCASSLQGRDTEAFFGQGTRLTVV.

This chain links TRBV27 with TRBJ2-7; a possible D gene is TRBD2 (6 bases). Germline lookup yields CDR1 MNHEY and CDR2 SMNVEV (reference sequence). There are 15 residues in the CDR3. Between the trimmed V and J ends, which lost 2 bases and 4 bases, there was a span of 15 bases. The CDR3 DNA reads TGTGCCAGCAGTTTACGGAATGGCGGGGCATACGAGCAGTACTTC. This encodes CASSLRNGGAYEQYF.

This clone was observed a few times. The chain employs TRBV11-2 and TRBJ1-5; no definite D call. Trimming removed 3 bases at V and 6 bases at J, with 9 bases between. This CDR3 has 13 amino acids. Germline CDR1 SGHAT, CDR2 FQNNGV. The CDR3 is CASSLGGSQPQHF. The DNA of the CDR3 is TGTGCCAGCAGCTTGGGCGGGAGTCAGCCCCAGCATTTT.

The rearrangement links TRBV19 to TRBJ2-3; D call uncertain. Germline V lookup: CDR1 LNHDA, CDR2 SQIVND (reference sequence). Trimming shortened V by 6 bases and J by 4 bases, and 17 bases separated the two germline ends. The CDR3 is made up of 15 amino acids. The CDR3 reads CASRAKGTRPDTQYF. The CDR3 coding sequence is TGTGCCAGTAGAGCCAAGGGAACACGCCCAGATACGCAGTATTTT.

With respect to this clone: Within the sample, other DNA sequences also encode this same CDR3. The V and J genes are TRBV18 and TRBJ1-5, with D tentatively TRBD1 (5 bases). Per the germline V gene, CDR1 is KGHSH and CDR2 is LQKENI. V was pared by 3 bases and J by 4 bases, with 7 bases between. The CDR3 contains 13 residues. For the CDR3, the DNA is TGTGCCAGCTCACCGGGGGGGAATCAGCCCCAGCATTTT. Its translation is CASSPGGNQPQHF.

The chain has TRBV5-1 and TRBJ2-7; a possible D gene is TRBD2 (6 bases). This CDR3 is 17 amino acids long. The V gene lost 0 bases and the J gene lost 2 bases, with 18 bases spanning the gap. In germline, CDR1 is SGHRS, CDR2 YFSETQ. The CDR3 spells CASSLVLDGLNPYEQYF. Written as DNA, the CDR3 is TGCGCCAGCAGCTTGGTGCTGGACGGACTAAACCCCTACGAGCAGTACTTC.